This note documents a single T cell receptor (beta chain) sequence. This entry comes from a study of technical replicates of blood from several donors. Sequenced by immunoSEQ multiplex PCR; TCRdb stores in-frame clones only, minus some. This sample has about 12,000 clones, with around 95% found just once. The CDR3 runs to 15 residues. The junction had 4 bases not matched to a gene; V was cut back by 6 bases and J by 0 bases. Germline loops: CDR1 SNHLY, CDR2 FYNNEI. The chain joins TRBV2 to TRBJ1-3; 8 positions match TRBD1. Sequenced: PBMCs. This TCR was sampled from a human donor in good health. The CDR3 DNA follows: TGTGCCAGCAGCGGGACAGGCTTCTCTGGAAACACCATATATTTT. Translating gives CASSGTGFSGNTIYF. The complete variable domain, with remaining parts taken from reference TRBV2 and TRBJ1-3, reads EPEVTQTPSHQVTQMGQEVILRCVPISNHLYFYWYRQILGQKVEFLVSFYNNEISEKSEIFDDQFSVERPDGSNFTLKIRSTKLEDSAMYFCASSGTGFSGNTIYFGEGSWLTVV.